This TCR beta chain was captured by sequencing in a study of Ad26.COV2.S vaccination and SARS-CoV-2 variants. General observations from the study: Reportedly, after vaccination the spike-specific CD8+ and CD4+ T cell responses displayed substantial breadth. Researchers cautioned that TCR breadth and depth analyses may have underestimated total T cell responses.

A remark on this clone: What it binds is unknown. In the same sample, other DNA sequences code for this CDR3.

In germline, CDR1 is LGHDT, CDR2 YNNKEL (reference sequence). The V and J ends lost 10 bases and 1 base respectively, with 14 bases between them. The CDR3 is 13 residues long. Described treatment: around 19 received Ad26.COV2.S at low or high dose, single or two shots; about 5 received placebo; per-sample allocation not given. Sampling was performed 63 days after the first vaccine or placebo injection. Donor was an adult aged 18-55 years in Boston. The administered vaccine (an Ad26 vector) expressed Wuhan-strain SARS-CoV-2 spike. Sequencing used immunoSEQ multiplex PCR; TCRdb keeps in-frame clones, though not all of them. The sample yields about 390,000 clones, around 92% seen once.

Sequencing used peripheral blood, obtained in a trial of Ad26.COV2.S vaccine versus placebo. This TCR derives from a person between 18 and 60 years old who received the Ad26.COV2.S COVID-19 vaccine or a placebo. The gene calls are TRBV3-1 (or the pseudogene TRBV3-2) and TRBJ2-7, with D maybe TRBD2 (5 bases). In nucleotides, the CDR3 is TGTGCCACCCAGGACTCCCCATCCTACGAGCAGTACTTC. It specifies CATQDSPSYEQYF.